These 25 T cell receptor beta chains were all obtained from the same sample, sequenced in a study of blood T cell repertoires in COVID-19. Sequencing used immunoSEQ multiplex PCR; TCRdb keeps in-frame clones, though not all of them. The repertoire consists of fewer than 400,000 clones, with 85% to 90% occurring once and the leading ten covering about 4%. The specimen sequenced was PBMCs or T cells enriched from blood (not recorded which). These receptors were taken from a man in his thirties or forties who had recovered from COVID-19.

This clone was observed a single time. The genes are TRBV2 and TRBJ2-2; 8 bases agree with TRBD2. With 8 bases clipped from V and 0 bases from J, the junction kept 2 bases outside the gene matches. Germline V gene sequence: CDR1 SNHLY, CDR2 FYNNEI. The CDR3 contains 14 residues. Here the CDR3 DNA reads TGTGCCAGCCGGGAGGGGACGAACACCGGGGAGCTGTTTTTT. Its protein is CASREGTNTGELFF.

CDR3 sequence (DNA): TGTGCCAGCAGATCGTCGCGAGCCGGGGAGCTGTTTTTT. Protein product: CASRSSRAGELFF. The chain employs TRBV27 and TRBJ2-2; no clear D. The CDR3 sequence is 13 residues long. Trimming cost V 6 bases and J 6 bases, with 11 bases left between them. Germline V gene data show CDR1 as MNHEY and CDR2 as SMNVEV (reference sequence).

CDR3 sequence reads: CASSLANNEQFF. The CDR3 DNA sequence: TGTGCCAGCAGCTTAGCCAACAATGAGCAGTTCTTC. This chain joins TRBV11-3 and TRBJ2-1; D remains unclear. Germline CDR1 reads SGHNT; CDR2 reads YENEEA. The V end lost 1 base, the J end lost 5 bases, and 3 bases lay between the germline ends. This CDR3 has 12 amino acids.

This chain joins TRBV6-5 and TRBJ2-1; D not certain. Trimming removed 2 bases at V and 4 bases at J, with 6 bases between. The CDR3 covers 13 residues. Per the germline V gene, CDR1 is MNHEY and CDR2 is SVGAGI. Written as DNA, the CDR3 is TGTGCCAGCAGTTACCAGGCGTACAATGAGCAGTTCTTC. It yields the protein CASSYQAYNEQFF.

This clone is a singleton in its sample. The J gene is TRBJ2-2, the V gene TRBV5-1; 15 bases match TRBD2. CDR3 size: 18 residues. Germline CDR1 reads SGHRS; CDR2 reads YFSETQ. With V trimmed by 0 bases and J by 3 bases, 3 bases remained unmatched. The CDR3 reads CASSLAGTSGGHTGELFF. The CDR3, as DNA: TGCGCCAGCAGCTTGGCCGGGACTAGCGGGGGGCACACCGGGGAGCTGTTTTTT.

The chain joins TRBV30 to TRBJ2-5, with TRBD2 as a possible D gene (6 bases). The DNA end is a closer match to TRBJ2-7, so the J assignment may be wrong. Germline loops: CDR1 GTSNPN, CDR2 SVGIG (reference sequence). The CDR3 extends over 11 amino acids. Here the CDR3 DNA reads TGTGCCAGTAGCGGAGCCTACGAGCAGTACTTC. Translating gives CASSGAYEQYF.

In its sample, this clone was seen a few times. The chain combines TRBV3-1 (or the pseudogene TRBV3-2) with TRBJ1-4; D perhaps matches TRBD1 (5 bases). From germline, CDR1 is LGHDT and CDR2 YNNKEL (reference sequence). The length of the CDR3 is 16 residues. Between the trimmed V and J ends, which lost 6 bases and 10 bases, there was a span of 24 bases. Here the CDR3 DNA reads TGTGCCAGCAGTCAGCGTAAATTGGGGGGAGAAGGAAAACTGTTTTTT. The encoded protein is CASSQRKLGGEGKLFF.

The CDR3 region is CASSKDTFYEQYF. For the CDR3, the DNA is TGTGCCAGCAGCAAGGACACCTTCTACGAGCAGTACTTC. The chain couples TRBV27 to TRBJ2-7, with D possibly matching TRBD1 (5 bases). The CDR3 sequence is 13 residues long. The germline V and J ends were trimmed by 6 bases and 3 bases, with 12 bases remaining between them. CDR1 and CDR2 from the germline V gene are MNHEY and SMNVEV (reference sequence).

This rearrangement joins TRBV27 to TRBJ1-6, with D tentatively TRBD1 (6 bases). Germline loops: CDR1 MNHEY, CDR2 SMNVEV (reference sequence). There are 16 residues in the CDR3. V shed 3 bases and J shed 7 bases, with 16 bases lying between them. DNA for the CDR3: TGTGCCAGCAGTTTCTCAGGGGCCTCGGGGAATTCACCCCTCCACTTT. Protein: CASSFSGASGNSPLHF.

The chain has TRBV18 and TRBJ2-2; possibly TRBD1 for D (6 bases). The CDR3 runs to 16 residues. Germline V gives CDR1 KGHSH, CDR2 LQKENI. Trimming pared 1 base from V and 0 bases from J, leaving 9 bases between. The CDR3, as DNA: TGTGCCAGCTCACCACTCAACAGGGCGAACACCGGGGAGCTGTTTTTT. Amino acids: CASSPLNRANTGELFF. Using reference TRBV18 and TRBJ2-2 for the parts outside the CDR3, the full variable domain is NAGVMQNPRHLVRRRGQEARLRCSPMKGHSHVYWYRQLPEEGLKFMVYLQKENIIDESGMPKERFSAEFPKEGPSILRIQQVVRGDSAAYFCASSPLNRANTGELFFGEGSRLTVL.

The J gene is TRBJ2-1, the V gene TRBV7-2; 11 positions match TRBD2. V lost 8 bases and J lost 13; bases outside the gene matches: 13. In germline, CDR1 is SGHTA, CDR2 FQGNSA. This CDR3 spans 14 amino acids. The DNA for the CDR3 is TGTGCCAGCGCAAAGGGCGGACTAGCGGGTTTTCAGTTCTTC. Protein: CASAKGGLAGFQFF.

The chain joins TRBV18 to TRBJ1-1, with 8 bases matching TRBD1. This CDR3 has 15 amino acids. Germline V lookup: CDR1 KGHSH, CDR2 LQKENI. The J segment lost 6 bases and the V segment lost 6 bases, leaving 12 bases of the junction unmatched. The chain's CDR3 is CASSDYRGGFAEAFF. The CDR3 DNA is TGTGCCAGCTCGGATTACAGGGGGGGGTTCGCTGAAGCTTTCTTT. The entire variable domain, with the rest obtained from reference TRBV18 and TRBJ1-1, is as follows: NAGVMQNPRHLVRRRGQEARLRCSPMKGHSHVYWYRQLPEEGLKFMVYLQKENIIDESGMPKERFSAEFPKEGPSILRIQQVVRGDSAAYFCASSDYRGGFAEAFFGQGTRLTVV.

Comment on this clone: The sample holds other DNA sequences that translate to the same CDR3. This CDR3 is CASSLGGGTEAFF. The CDR3 nucleotides are TGTGCCAGCTCCCTTGGGGGGGGCACTGAAGCTTTCTTT. The chain combines TRBV7-9 with TRBJ1-1; the D gene is possibly TRBD1 (5 bases). The germline gives CDR1 SEHNR, CDR2 FQNEAQ (reference sequence). Trimming shortened V by 8 bases and J by 4 bases, and 14 bases separated the two germline ends. This CDR3 contains 13 residues.

V usage is TRBV5-1 and J usage is TRBJ1-6; 8 bases line up with TRBD1. Germline CDR1 and CDR2: SGHRS and YFSETQ. Trimming took 7 bases from V and 4 from J; bases not matched to a gene: 10. This CDR3 has 16 residues. The CDR3 reads CASGKLGQAYNSPLHF. Here the CDR3 DNA reads TGCGCCAGCGGAAAATTGGGACAGGCGTATAATTCACCCCTCCACTTT.

This sequence joins TRBV5-1 and TRBJ2-7, with 10 nucleotides matching TRBD1. CDR1 is SGHRS and CDR2 is YFSETQ in the germline V gene. The trim removed 5 bases at V and 4 bases at J, leaving 9 bases unmatched. The CDR3 runs to 15 residues. In nucleotides, the CDR3 is TGCGCCAGCAGTTACCCGGGACAGGGGATTTACGAGCAGTACTTC. Residues: CASSYPGQGIYEQYF.

Of note for this clone: Sequence at one end of the junction differs from germline and may be a read error. Here the CDR3 DNA reads TGTGCCACCAGCAGATCAACCTCAGCGGGCCCCAACTTC. Residues: CATSRSTSAGPNF. The rearrangement uses TRBV15 and TRBJ2-7; tentative D call: TRBD2 (6 bases). Germline V gene sequence: CDR1 LNHNV, CDR2 YYDKDF (reference sequence). The CDR3 length is 13 residues.

The V gene is TRBV24-1, the J gene TRBJ2-3, with D perhaps TRBD2 (5 bases). CDR3 length: 18 residues. The V end was cut by 0 bases, the J end by 8 bases, with 23 bases between. Germline V gives CDR1 KGHDR, CDR2 SFDVKD. The chain's CDR3 is CATSDLAPGIPSRGTQYF. The CDR3 DNA is TGTGCCACCAGTGATTTGGCCCCGGGGATTCCATCCCGAGGTACGCAGTATTTT.

This sequence joins TRBV6-4 and TRBJ2-3; the match to TRBD1 covers 10 bases. CDR3 size: 16 residues. With V trimmed by 0 bases and J by 3 bases, 3 bases remained unmatched. Looked up from germline, CDR1 is MRHNA and CDR2 is SNTAGT. Written as DNA, the CDR3 is TGTGCCAGCAGTGACTCGACAGGGGGCGGGACAGATACGCAGTATTTT. Amino acids: CASSDSTGGGTDTQYF.

V and J are TRBV7-9 and TRBJ2-1; 10 bases align to TRBD1. With V trimmed by 1 base and J by 7 bases, 7 bases remained unmatched. Looked up from germline, CDR1 is SEHNR and CDR2 is FQNEAQ (reference sequence). CDR3 length: 16 residues. The DNA of the CDR3 is TGTGCCAGCAGCTTAGTTTGGGACAGGGGAGCGAATGAGCAGTTCTTC. Its protein is CASSLVWDRGANEQFF. The full variable domain, rest sourced from reference TRBV7-9 and TRBJ2-1, is DTGVSQNPRHKITKRGQNVTFRCDPISEHNRLYWYRQTLGQGPEFLTYFQNEAQLEKSRLLSDRFSAERPKGSFSTLEIQRTEQGDSAMYLCASSLVWDRGANEQFFGPGTRLTVL.

V and J are TRBV7-6 and TRBJ2-7, with 10 bases matching TRBD1. CDR1 and CDR2 (germline): SGHVS, FNYEAQ. J gave up 3 bases and V 2 bases, and 4 bases lay outside the gene matches. The CDR3 has 15 amino acids. The DNA of the CDR3 is TGTGCCAGCAGCTTATCGGGGGACAGGGGCTACGAGCAGTACTTC. It translates to CASSLSGDRGYEQYF.

This chain's CDR3 is CASRSQGGNFWYF. The CDR3 DNA reads TGCGCCAGCAGGTCACAGGGTGGCAATTTTTGGTACTTC. The rearrangement joins TRBV10-1 to TRBJ2-7, with D possibly TRBD1 on 6 matching bases. The CDR3 extends over 13 amino acids. The germline gives CDR1 WNHNN, CDR2 SYGVQD (reference sequence). The V and J ends lost 6 bases and 12 bases respectively, with 21 bases between them.

This sequence joins TRBV15 and TRBJ2-5; D unresolved. This CDR3 contains 14 residues. CDR1 and CDR2 from the germline V gene are LNHNV and YYDKDF (reference sequence). The V end was cut by 4 bases, the J end by 4 bases, with 13 bases between. CDR3 in amino acids: CATSKGGTSETQYF. DNA of the CDR3: TGTGCCACCAGCAAAGGCGGAACCTCAGAGACCCAGTACTTC.

The chain links TRBV27 to TRBJ2-7; 16 bases fit TRBD2. The CDR3 has 15 residues. Germline lookup yields CDR1 MNHEY and CDR2 SMNVEV (reference sequence). J was trimmed by 3 bases and V by 10 bases; bases with no gene match: 6. CDR3 protein: CATGLAGGGGYEQYF. The CDR3 DNA follows: TGTGCCACGGGACTAGCGGGAGGGGGTGGCTACGAGCAGTACTTC.

The chain employs TRBV15 and TRBJ2-7, with 7 positions matching TRBD1. The length of the CDR3 is 16 residues. The trim removed 4 bases at V and 7 bases at J, leaving 16 bases unmatched. CDR1 and CDR2 from the germline V gene are LNHNV and YYDKDF (reference sequence). CDR3 sequence: CATSTIYVRQGGEQYF. As DNA, the CDR3 is TGTGCCACCAGCACAATCTACGTGAGACAGGGTGGGGAGCAGTACTTC.

This clone was observed once. This chain connects TRBV15 to TRBJ2-5; 9 nucleotides match TRBD2. CDR1 LNHNV and CDR2 YYDKDF come from the germline V gene (reference sequence). The CDR3 contains 16 residues. The V segment lost 3 bases and the J segment 2 bases; nucleotides outside the gene matches: 7. The CDR3 protein is CATSSGLAGPQETQYF. The DNA for the CDR3 is TGTGCCACCAGCAGCGGTCTAGCGGGGCCGCAAGAGACCCAGTACTTC.